This T cell receptor (beta chain) was sequenced for a study of shared clonotypes between healthy human individuals. Notes on this clone: A junction boundary mismatches the germline segment, possibly from a read error.

Only in-frame clones appear in the TCRdb table, and some are missing; sequencing was by immunoSEQ multiplex PCR. The sample carries 600,000 or so clones, 85% to 95% recorded once. This CDR3 has 14 residues. Germline-derived CDR1 and CDR2 are SQVTM and ANQGSEA. Naive CD8 cells comprised CD45RO-negative, CCR7-positively selected cells, excluding terminally differentiated effector memory CD45RA+ cells. Material for sequencing was naive CD8+ T cells sorted from blood. This TCR came from a woman aged 25 to 39 in good health. This chain uses TRBV29-1 with TRBJ2-7, with 7 bases lining up with TRBD1. In DNA form, the CDR3 reads TGCAGCGTCGAAGCCGGGACAGACACCTACGAGCAGTACTTC. Amino acids: CSVEAGTDTYEQYF.